This TCR beta chain stems from a study of blood T cell repertoires in COVID-19. Across the study: Acute and convalescent COVID-19 samples came from the United States, Italy and Spain. The cDNA or gDNA used as material had been derived from T cells, B-cell-depleted T cells, or PBMCs.

Original analysis: Researchers report that nucleated cell counts were estimated from reference gene primer amplification. TCRdb's table, derived via immunoSEQ multiplex PCR, lists solely in-frame clones and lacks some. Clone size and V and J calls were adopted from that table, with D and trimming inferred from the DNA. This table holds roughly 280,000 clones, approximately 86% found once. The CDR3 is made up of 15 amino acids. Germline-derived CDR1 and CDR2 are SGHTA and FQGNSA. Trimming cost V 5 bases and J 3 bases; bases outside gene matches: 3. The sequencing input was peripheral blood. The sequence came from a man aged 18 to 29 with active or convalescent COVID-19. The genes are TRBV7-2 and TRBJ1-5, with 11 bases that match TRBD1. The CDR3 loop is CASSQGQGVNQPQHF. CDR3 DNA sequence: TGTGCCAGCAGCCAGGGACAGGGGGTCAATCAGCCCCAGCATTTT.